This TCR beta chain was captured by sequencing in a study of blood T cell repertoires in COVID-19. Study-level information: Sources were T cells, B-cell-depleted T cells, or PBMCs; the material itself was cDNA or gDNA.

Methods used by the authors: Nucleated cell number was recorded as an estimate derived from reference gene primer amplification. The data were produced by immunoSEQ multiplex PCR, yet TCRdb's version contains in-frame clones alone and is incomplete. That table is the source of V, J and clone size, and D and trimming were worked out from the DNA. The sample gives more than 15,000 clones, approximately 90% of which show up once; around 9.6% is in the top ten. Only a few counts were recorded for this clone. The CDR3 loop spans 15 amino acids. The V gene's germline CDR1 is SGHDT and CDR2 YYEEEE. The germline V and J ends were trimmed by 4 bases and 6 bases, with 17 bases remaining between them.

The TCR originated in a man aged 35-49 years with active COVID-19. The chain uses TRBV5-6 and TRBJ2-1; TRBD2 might be the D (7 bases). The sequencing sample was made of peripheral blood. Written as DNA, the CDR3 is TGTGCCAGCAGCCCGTGGACTAGAGGGGGCAATGAGCAGTTCTTC. Its translation is CASSPWTRGGNEQFF.